One and the same sample provided the 30 T cell receptor beta chains below, sequenced in a study of T cell responses to AZD1222 COVID-19 vaccine. The method was immunoSEQ multiplex PCR; TCRdb's version includes in-frame clones alone and lacks a portion of them. This table holds over 140,000 clones. The sequencing input was peripheral blood. The receptors were sampled from an adult in good health.

The CDR3 nucleotides are TGCGCCAGCAGCCAAGCCGTCCAGAACTATGGCTACACCTTC. Translating gives CASSQAVQNYGYTF. The gene calls are TRBV4-1 and TRBJ1-2; no definite D call. V dropped 1 base and J dropped 2 bases, with 8 bases sitting between them. This CDR3 is 14 amino acids long. Germline loops: CDR1 MGHRA, CDR2 YSYEKL.

The chain recombines TRBV11-3 with TRBJ2-3; no reliable D call. CDR1 SGHNT and CDR2 YENEEA come from the germline V gene. The length of the CDR3 is 13 residues. Trimming removed 2 bases at V and 5 bases at J, with 8 bases between. CDR3: CASSLFYEDTQYF. CDR3 sequence (DNA): TGTGCCAGCAGCTTATTTTATGAAGATACGCAGTATTTT. The full variable domain, with the rest looked up from reference TRBV11-3 and TRBJ2-3, is EAGVVQSPRYKIIEKKQPVAFWCNPISGHNTLYWYLQNLGQGPELLIRYENEEAVDDSQLPKDRFSAERLKGVDSTLKIQPAELGDSAVYLCASSLFYEDTQYFGPGTRLTVL.

The V and J genes are TRBV2 and TRBJ1-3; D is possibly TRBD1 (6 bases). V dropped 3 bases and J dropped 4 bases, with 16 bases sitting between them. The CDR3 covers 16 residues. The V gene's germline CDR1 is SNHLY and CDR2 FYNNEI. The CDR3 reads CASSDRRGSAGNTIYF. CDR3 DNA: TGTGCCAGCAGTGATAGAAGGGGGTCGGCCGGAAACACCATATATTTT.

The CDR3 nucleotides are TGTGCCAGCAGCCCCTTTGCGGGAAGCTCCTACGAGCAGTACTTC. Amino acid sequence: CASSPFAGSSYEQYF. The chain couples TRBV7-3 to TRBJ2-7; maybe TRBD2 (6 bases). Between the trimmed V and J ends, which lost 5 bases and 0 bases, there was a span of 14 bases. The CDR3 is made up of 15 amino acids. Germline CDR1 and CDR2: SGHTA and FQGTGA.

The V call is TRBV6-5, the J call TRBJ1-1; the D gene is possibly TRBD1 (5 bases). CDR3 length: 13 residues. In germline, CDR1 is MNHEY, CDR2 SVGAGI. Trimming left V 6 bases short and J 4 bases short, with 12 bases between. CDR3 sequence (DNA): TGTGCCAGCAGACGTCAGGGTTTCACTGAAGCTTTCTTT. Amino acid sequence: CASRRQGFTEAFF.

The rearrangement links TRBV12-5 to TRBJ1-3; D is uncertain. CDR1 is LGHNT and CDR2 is FRNRAP in the germline V gene. V lost 6 bases and J lost 4, with 1 base in between. The CDR3 spans 10 residues. CDR3 in DNA: TGTGCTAGTGGGGGAAACACCATATATTTT. Its protein is CASGGNTIYF.

The chain is built from TRBV19 and TRBJ2-7; D uncertain. The CDR3 consists of 14 residues. V dropped 2 bases and J dropped 6 bases, with 14 bases sitting between them. Germline CDR1 and CDR2: LNHDA and SQIVND (reference sequence). The CDR3 bases are TGTGCCAGTAGTATATCTTTTCACGGTCGCGAGCAGTACTTC. Its translation: CASSISFHGREQYF.

This rearrangement joins TRBV5-1 to TRBJ1-2; 8 nucleotides line up with TRBD1. The CDR3 loop spans 13 amino acids. CDR1 is SGHRS and CDR2 is YFSETQ in the germline V gene. V dropped 5 bases and J dropped 5; count of bases not matched to a gene: 5. The chain's CDR3 is CASRGQGPYGYTF. CDR3 DNA sequence: TGCGCCAGCAGAGGACAGGGACCTTATGGCTACACCTTC.

The chain recombines TRBV7-3 with TRBJ1-1, with a possible D match to TRBD1 (6 bases). The CDR3 runs to 13 residues. Trimming pared 8 bases from V and 5 bases from J, leaving 15 bases between. Germline CDR1 is SGHTA and CDR2 is FQGTGA. In nucleotides, the CDR3 is TGTGCCAGCGGGTTGGGGGCAGGAACTGAAGCTTTCTTT. Amino acids: CASGLGAGTEAFF. The whole variable domain, filled in from reference TRBV7-3 and TRBJ1-1, reads GAGVSQTPSNKVTEKGKYVELRCDPISGHTALYWYRQSLGQGPEFLIYFQGTGAADDSGLPNDRFFAVRPEGSVSTLKIQRTERGDSAVYLCASGLGAGTEAFFGQGTRLTVV.

The rearrangement joins TRBV5-4 to TRBJ2-5; tentative D call: TRBD1 (7 bases). Trimming took 5 bases from V and 5 from J, leaving 13 bases between them. The CDR3 spans 13 residues. Per germline, CDR1 SGHNT and CDR2 YYREEE (reference sequence). CDR3 loop: CASRKPGGETQYF. DNA of the CDR3: TGTGCCAGCAGAAAGCCAGGGGGGGAGACCCAGTACTTC.

With regard to this clone: Distinct nucleotide sequences in the sample also encode this CDR3. V is TRBV9 and J is TRBJ2-3; D unresolved. Trimming pared 0 bases from V and 2 bases from J, leaving 10 bases between. Germline CDR1 SGDLS, CDR2 YYNGEE. The CDR3 has 15 residues. The DNA for the CDR3 is TGTGCCAGCAGCGTAGAGGGCGCTTCCACAGATACGCAGTATTTT. This sequence encodes CASSVEGASTDTQYF. Full variable domain (remainder filled in from reference TRBV9 and TRBJ2-3): DSGVTQTPKHLITATGQRVTLRCSPRSGDLSVYWYQQSLDQGLQFLIQYYNGEERAKGNILERFSAQQFPDLHSELNLSSLELGDSALYFCASSVEGASTDTQYFGPGTRLTVL.

This chain connects TRBV19 to TRBJ1-5, with a tentative D call TRBD1 (5 bases). Trimming pared 2 bases from V and 5 bases from J, leaving 7 bases between. The CDR3 extends over 13 amino acids. Germline V gene data show CDR1 as LNHDA and CDR2 as SQIVND (reference sequence). DNA of the CDR3: TGTGCCAGTAGTATAAGGGGATATCAGCCCCAGCATTTT. Residues: CASSIRGYQPQHF.

V usage is TRBV4-3 and J usage is TRBJ1-4; D call uncertain. The V end was cut by 1 base, the J end by 3 bases, with 12 bases between. Germline V CDR1 and CDR2: LGHNA, YSLEER. The CDR3 totals 16 residues. CDR3 sequence: CASSQGDGESNEKLFF. The CDR3 DNA sequence: TGCGCCAGCAGCCAAGGTGACGGGGAATCTAATGAAAAACTGTTTTTT.

The chain employs TRBV30 and TRBJ1-3; D call uncertain. V dropped 0 bases and J dropped 0 bases, with 12 bases sitting between them. CDR1 is GTSNPN and CDR2 is SVGIG in the germline V gene (reference sequence). This CDR3 has 16 amino acids. The CDR3 reads CAWSVRYSPSGNTIYF. The CDR3 coding sequence is TGTGCCTGGAGTGTACGGTACAGCCCCTCTGGAAACACCATATATTTT.

The gene calls are TRBV6-5 and TRBJ1-2; 9 nucleotides match TRBD1. The V and J ends lost 6 bases and 1 base, in that order; junction bases with no gene match: 3. The CDR3 covers 14 residues. CDR1 and CDR2 from the germline V gene are MNHEY and SVGAGI. The CDR3 DNA follows: TGTGCCAGCAGCTGGGACAGGGTTAACTATGGCTACACCTTC. This translates into CASSWDRVNYGYTF.

The chain uses TRBV19 and TRBJ1-5; 7 bases are a match to TRBD1. Per the germline V gene, CDR1 is LNHDA and CDR2 is SQIVND (reference sequence). V lost 6 bases, J lost 3 bases, and 8 bases stayed unmatched. The CDR3 contains 15 residues. The CDR3 sequence: CASSPGQASNQPQHF. As DNA, the CDR3 is TGTGCCAGTAGCCCAGGACAGGCGTCCAATCAGCCCCAGCATTTT.

The chain uses TRBV6-5 and TRBJ1-3, with D maybe TRBD1 (5 bases). The CDR3 runs to 15 residues. V was pared by 6 bases and J by 0 bases, with 12 bases between. Germline values: CDR1 MNHEY, CDR2 SVGAGI. CDR3 amino acids: CASSGDRFSGNTIYF. Written as DNA, the CDR3 is TGTGCCAGCAGCGGCGACAGATTCTCTGGAAACACCATATATTTT.

The chain is built from TRBV14 and TRBJ1-1; D gene ambiguous. The CDR3 extends over 12 amino acids. Germline-derived CDR1 and CDR2 are SGHDN and FVKESK. Trimming stripped 4 bases from V and 4 bases from J, with 7 bases between. The CDR3 protein is CASSRWVTEAFF. The CDR3 bases are TGTGCCAGCAGCCGCTGGGTCACTGAAGCTTTCTTT.

The rearrangement uses TRBV27 and TRBJ2-3, with a possible D match to TRBD2 (6 bases). The CDR3 runs to 15 residues. CDR1 is MNHEY and CDR2 is SMNVEV in the germline V gene (reference sequence). Trimming removed 0 bases from V and 1 base from J, with 8 bases in between. The CDR3 DNA reads TGTGCCAGCAGTTTATCCGGGGGACGCACAGATACGCAGTATTTT. This sequence encodes CASSLSGGRTDTQYF.

J is TRBJ2-2 and V is TRBV9; D remains unclear. The CDR3 is 13 amino acids. Germline V gene sequence: CDR1 SGDLS, CDR2 YYNGEE. The V end was cut by 4 bases, the J end by 2 bases, with 6 bases between. Written as DNA, the CDR3 is TGTGCCAGCAGCTTTCCTAACACCGGGGAGCTGTTTTTT. Its protein is CASSFPNTGELFF.

The gene calls are TRBV7-3 and TRBJ2-7, with D uncertain. CDR1 is SGHTA, CDR2 FQGTGA, per germline. Trimming removed 4 bases at V and 0 bases at J, with 7 bases between. This CDR3 spans 13 amino acids. The DNA for the CDR3 is TGTGCCAGCAGCTCCCAAAGCTCCTACGAGCAGTACTTC. Translating it yields CASSSQSSYEQYF.

V gene TRBV5-4 combines with J gene TRBJ1-1, with 10 nucleotides matching TRBD1. V dropped 6 bases and J dropped 4; count of bases not matched to a gene: 6. Germline-derived CDR1 and CDR2 are SGHNT and YYREEE (reference sequence). CDR3 size: 14 residues. The CDR3 is CASTKGQGITEAFF. CDR3 DNA: TGTGCCAGCACCAAGGGACAGGGGATCACTGAAGCTTTCTTT.

V and J are TRBV18 and TRBJ2-7; 10 bases line up with TRBD1. V dropped 2 bases and J dropped 7; count of bases not matched to a gene: 5. Germline V gene sequence: CDR1 KGHSH, CDR2 LQKENI. The CDR3 runs to 14 residues. CDR3 sequence (DNA): TGTGCCAGCTCACCATTAGGGACAGGGGAAGAGCAGTACTTC. It yields the protein CASSPLGTGEEQYF.

J is TRBJ2-5 and V is TRBV13, with 8 bases fitting TRBD2. Germline assignment: CDR1 PRHDT and CDR2 FYEKMQ (reference sequence). The length of the CDR3 is 14 residues. With 7 bases clipped from V and 4 bases from J, the junction kept 8 bases outside the gene matches. The CDR3 spells CASTLRGAIETQYF. The DNA for the CDR3 is TGTGCCAGCACCTTGCGGGGGGCCATAGAGACCCAGTACTTC.

The chain recombines TRBV10-2 with TRBJ1-1; D uncertain. Trimming removed 7 bases at V and 1 base at J, with 10 bases between. Germline V gene data show CDR1 as WSHSY and CDR2 as SAAADI. The CDR3 totals 13 residues. CDR3 bases: TGCGCCAGCACAGACCAACCGAACACTGAAGCTTTCTTT. This gives the protein CASTDQPNTEAFF.

The chain has TRBV11-3 and TRBJ2-1; TRBD2 matches 8 bases. Germline values: CDR1 SGHNT, CDR2 YENEEA. V lost 7 bases to trimming and J lost 0 bases; unmatched junction nucleotides: 5. The CDR3 covers 15 residues. The CDR3 spells CASNKRGNSYNEQFF. Written as DNA, the CDR3 is TGTGCCAGCAACAAGCGGGGGAACTCCTACAATGAGCAGTTCTTC.

The chain recombines TRBV7-8 with TRBJ2-3; maybe TRBD1 (6 bases). The V and J ends lost 0 bases and 1 base respectively, with 14 bases between them. Looked up from germline, CDR1 is SGHVS and CDR2 is FQNEAQ. The CDR3 has 17 amino acids. The CDR3 reads CASSLAKGDEGTDTQYF. CDR3 bases: TGTGCCAGCAGCTTAGCCAAGGGGGACGAGGGCACAGATACGCAGTATTTT.

The V call is TRBV2, the J call TRBJ2-4; D perhaps matches TRBD1 (5 bases). Trimming pared 7 bases from V and 0 bases from J, leaving 10 bases between. CDR3 length equals 14 residues. Germline loops: CDR1 SNHLY, CDR2 FYNNEI. The CDR3 loop reads CASIDQGAKNIQYF. DNA for the CDR3: TGTGCCAGCATCGACCAGGGAGCCAAAAACATTCAGTACTTC.

The genes are TRBV4-3 and TRBJ1-2; TRBD1 aligns across 7 bases. The length of the CDR3 is 15 residues. The V gene's germline CDR1 is LGHNA and CDR2 YSLEER. V was clipped by 4 bases and J by 8 bases; unmatched bases: 13. This chain's CDR3 is CASSPRAGGNTGYTF. DNA for the CDR3: TGCGCCAGCAGCCCCCGAGCAGGGGGGAATACGGGCTACACCTTC.

This chain joins TRBV3-1 (or the pseudogene TRBV3-2) and TRBJ1-2; D is possibly TRBD1 (6 bases). The CDR3 is made up of 12 amino acids. The germline V and J ends were trimmed by 4 bases and 14 bases, with 17 bases remaining between them. Germline CDR1 reads LGHDT; CDR2 reads YNNKEL (reference sequence). In nucleotides, the CDR3 is TGTGCCAGCAGCCGGGGAACAGGGTCGTGTACCTTC. This encodes CASSRGTGSCTF.